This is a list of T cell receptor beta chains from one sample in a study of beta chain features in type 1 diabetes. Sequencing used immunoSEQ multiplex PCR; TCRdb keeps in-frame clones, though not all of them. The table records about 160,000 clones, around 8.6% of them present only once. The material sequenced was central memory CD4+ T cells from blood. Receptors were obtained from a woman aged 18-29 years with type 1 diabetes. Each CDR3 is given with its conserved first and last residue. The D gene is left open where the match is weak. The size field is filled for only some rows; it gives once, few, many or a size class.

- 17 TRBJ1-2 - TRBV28 TGTGCCAGCAGTTTGGGGGGGAATAATATACCGGTCTATGGCTACACCTTC CASSLGGNNIPVYGYTF
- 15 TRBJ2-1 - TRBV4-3 TGCGCCAGCAGCCAAGACCGCAACGGTTACAATGAGCAGTTCTTC CASSQDRNGYNEQFF
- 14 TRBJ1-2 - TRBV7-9 TGTGCCAGCAGCTTAGGGCAGTGGCCCAATGGCTACACCTTC CASSLGQWPNGYTF
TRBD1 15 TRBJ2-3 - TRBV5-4 TGTGCCAGCAGACAGGGGTTTGAAGTCACAGATACGCAGTATTTT CASRQGFEVTDTQYF
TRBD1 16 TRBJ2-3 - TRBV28 TGTGCCAGCAGTCAAACAGGGGGCGGCAGCACAGATACGCAGTATTTT CASSQTGGGSTDTQYF
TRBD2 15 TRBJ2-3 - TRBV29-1 TGCAGCGTTGCAATAGCGGGAGGGCCGTCAGATACGCAGTATTTT CSVAIAGGPSDTQYF
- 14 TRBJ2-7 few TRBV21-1 TGTGCCAGCTTTCAGGATGACCCACTCTACGAGCAGTACTTC CASFQDDPLYEQYF
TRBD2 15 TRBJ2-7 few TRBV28 TGTGCCAGCAGGAACTCGGGACTAACAGACTACGAGCAGTACTTC CASRNSGLTDYEQYF
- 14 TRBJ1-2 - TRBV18 TGTGCCAGCTCACCAAGCGGGACACCTTATGGCTACACCTTC CASSPSGTPYGYTF
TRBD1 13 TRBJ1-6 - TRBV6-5 TGTGCCAGCAGTTACTCGGGACAGGCCTTCCTCCACTTT CASSYSGQAFLHF
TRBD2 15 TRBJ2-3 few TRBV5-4 TGTGCCAGCAGCTTGGCCCGACTAGCATCGGATACGCAGTATTTT CASSLARLASDTQYF
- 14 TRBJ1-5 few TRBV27 TGTGCCAGCAGTTTGGGGGGGTTCGATCAGCCCCAGCATTTT CASSLGGFDQPQHF
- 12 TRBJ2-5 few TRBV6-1 TGTGCCAACCGGGACTTGCAAGAGACCCAGTACTTC CANRDLQETQYF
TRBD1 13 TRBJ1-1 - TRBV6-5 TGTGCCAGCAGCCACGGGACAGGCACTGAAGCTTTCTTT CASSHGTGTEAFF
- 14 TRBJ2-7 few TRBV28 TGTGCCAGCACCCTCAGGTCAGGGACCTACGAGCAGTACTTC CASTLRSGTYEQYF
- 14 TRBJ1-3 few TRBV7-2 TGTGCCAGCAGCTTCCCGAGCTCTGGAAACACCATATATTTT CASSFPSSGNTIYF
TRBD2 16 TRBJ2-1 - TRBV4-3 TGCGCCAGCAGCCATGGGACTAGCGGCTCCTACAATGAGCAGTTCTTC CASSHGTSGSYNEQFF
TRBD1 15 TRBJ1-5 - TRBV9 TGTGCCAGCAGCCCTACGGGACAGGGGACTCAGCCCCAGCATTTT CASSPTGQGTQPQHF
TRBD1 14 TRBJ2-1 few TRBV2 TGTGCCAGAGGAGACAGGGGGCCCTACAATGAGCAGTTCTTC CARGDRGPYNEQFF
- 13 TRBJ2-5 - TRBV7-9 TGTGCCAGCAGCTTTGACACTCAAGAGACCCAGTACTTC CASSFDTQETQYF
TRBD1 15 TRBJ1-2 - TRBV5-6 TGTGCCAGCAGCTTTCGGGACAGGGCTCTTGGTGGCTACACCTTC CASSFRDRALGGYTF
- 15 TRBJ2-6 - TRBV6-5 TGTGCCAGCAGTCGGGGAGGCTCTGGGGCCAACGTCCTGACTTTC CASSRGGSGANVLTF
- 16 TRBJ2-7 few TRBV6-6 TGTGCCAGCAGTTCAACAGGGGGCGCGGGGGGCCTCGAGCAGTACTTC CASSSTGGAGGLEQYF
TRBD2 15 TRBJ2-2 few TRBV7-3 TGTGCCAGCAGCTTACAGGGCGGGAGCTCCGGGGAGCTGTTTTTT CASSLQGGSSGELFF
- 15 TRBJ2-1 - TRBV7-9 TGTGCCAGCAGCCCCTCGGCGGGCTCCTACAATGAGCAGTTCTTC CASSPSAGSYNEQFF
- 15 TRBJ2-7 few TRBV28 TGTGCCAGCAGAGACTACAGGGTCCTCATGGACGAGCAGTACTTC CASRDYRVLMDEQYF
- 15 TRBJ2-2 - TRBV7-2 TGTGCCAGCACCCCCCGGGCGGGTAACACCGGGGAGCTGTTTTTT CASTPRAGNTGELFF
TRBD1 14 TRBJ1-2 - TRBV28 TGTGCCAGCAGCGGACAGGGGGCCTTGGAAGGCTACACCTTC CASSGQGALEGYTF
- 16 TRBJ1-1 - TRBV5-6 TGTGCCAGCAGCTTGTTGGGCCCCAGGGCGAACACTGAAGCTTTCTTT CASSLLGPRANTEAFF
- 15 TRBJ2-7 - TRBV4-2 TGTGCCAGCAGCCAAGATCCCGCGGTTTCCTACGAGCAGTACTTC CASSQDPAVSYEQYF
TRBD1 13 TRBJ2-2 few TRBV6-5 TGTGCCATTCGGACAGGAAACACCGGGGAGCTGTTTTTT CAIRTGNTGELFF
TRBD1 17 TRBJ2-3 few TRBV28 TGTGCCAGCAGTCACTACCCCGGGACAGGAGATACAGATACGCAGTATTTT CASSHYPGTGDTDTQYF
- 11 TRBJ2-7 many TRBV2 TGTGCCAGCACAGGGTTACACGAGCAGTACTTC CASTGLHEQYF
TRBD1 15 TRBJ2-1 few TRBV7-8 TGTGCCAGCAGCTTCGCGACAGGGTCCTACAATGAGCAGTTCTTC CASSFATGSYNEQFF
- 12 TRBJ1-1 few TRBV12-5 TGTGCTACCGGAGGATGGGACACTGAAGCTTTCTTT CATGGWDTEAFF
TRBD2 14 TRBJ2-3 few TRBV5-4 TGTGCCAGCAGCCAAGCGGGGGAAGGGGATACGCAGTATTTT CASSQAGEGDTQYF
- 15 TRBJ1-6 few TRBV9 TGTGCCAGCAGCCCCGGGAGGGCCGAGAATTCACCCCTCCACTTT CASSPGRAENSPLHF
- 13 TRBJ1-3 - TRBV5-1 TGCGCCAGCAGCTTGGATGGGGGGAACACCATATATTTT CASSLDGGNTIYF
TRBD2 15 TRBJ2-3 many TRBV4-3 TGCGCCAGCAGCCTAGGGACTAGCGGGGGGGATACGCAGTATTTT CASSLGTSGGDTQYF
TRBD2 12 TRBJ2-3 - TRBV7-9 TGTGCCAGCAGCTTCGATACGGGACTAGCCTATTTT CASSFDTGLAYF
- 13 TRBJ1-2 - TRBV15 TGTGCCACCAGCAGAGATCGGGAGAGGGGCTACACCTTC CATSRDRERGYTF
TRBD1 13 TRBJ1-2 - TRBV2 TGTGCCAGCAGGGGGACAGGGGTCGGGGGCTACACCTTC CASRGTGVGGYTF
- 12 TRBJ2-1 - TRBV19 TGTGCCAGTAGTTCCCGCTACCATGAGCAGTTCTTC CASSSRYHEQFF
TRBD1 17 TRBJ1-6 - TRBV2 TGTGCCAGCAGTGGAAATGGGCCAGGGACAGTAGGTTCACCCCTCCACTTT CASSGNGPGTVGSPLHF
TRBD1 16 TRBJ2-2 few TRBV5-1 TGCGCCAGCAGCACCGGGACAGGGTCGCGCACCGGGGAGCTGTTTTTT CASSTGTGSRTGELFF
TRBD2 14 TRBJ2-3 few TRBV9 TGTGCCAGCAGAGCGGGGGGGCTGGCAGATACGCAGTATTTT CASRAGGLADTQYF
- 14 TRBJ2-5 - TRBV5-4 TGTGCCAGCAGCTTGGAACAGGGTAAAGAGACCCAGTACTTC CASSLEQGKETQYF
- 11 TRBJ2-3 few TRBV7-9 TGTGCCAGCAGCTCCCGGGATACGCAGTATTTT CASSSRDTQYF
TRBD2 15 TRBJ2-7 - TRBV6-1 TGTGCCAGCAGTGAATTAGCGGGGGGTTTCTACGAGCAGTACTTC CASSELAGGFYEQYF
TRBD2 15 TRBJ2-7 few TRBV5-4 TGTGCCAGCAGCTGGACCAGCGGGGGGACTTACGAGCAGTACTTC CASSWTSGGTYEQYF